A single sample gave rise to the 16 T cell receptor beta chains below, sequenced in a study of blood T cell repertoires in COVID-19. Clones were sequenced by immunoSEQ multiplex PCR, and TCRdb holds only the in-frame ones, with some missing. This table holds about 250,000 clones, 80% to 90% found once. Material for sequencing was PBMCs or T cells enriched from blood (not recorded which). The receptors come from a woman in her 30s who had recovered from COVID-19.

This chain uses TRBV29-1 with TRBJ2-1, with a weak D call TRBD1 (6 bases). V was clipped by 7 bases and J by 3 bases, with 10 bases between them. Germline V gives CDR1 SQVTM, CDR2 ANQGSEA. The CDR3 spans 12 residues. The DNA of the CDR3 is TGCAGCGCCGGGACAAACTACAATGAGCAGTTCTTC. Its translation: CSAGTNYNEQFF.

The chain recombines TRBV28 with TRBJ1-1; D uncertain. V was shortened by 5 bases and J by 2 bases, with 9 bases between the two germline ends. The length of the CDR3 is 13 residues. Per the germline V gene, CDR1 is MDHEN and CDR2 is SYDVKM. Written as DNA, the CDR3 is TGTGCCAGCAGTAGACACCGCAACACTGAAGCTTTCTTT. As protein: CASSRHRNTEAFF.

This chain uses TRBV6-6 with TRBJ1-2, with 10 bases aligning to TRBD1. Germline V gene sequence: CDR1 MNHNY, CDR2 SVGAGI (reference sequence). V was clipped by 9 bases and J by 2 bases; unmatched bases: 12. CDR3 length equals 16 residues. Here the CDR3 reads CASEHRQGANNYGYTF. CDR3 DNA sequence: TGTGCCAGTGAGCACCGACAGGGGGCTAACAACTATGGCTACACCTTC.

The chain employs TRBV27 and TRBJ2-1; no reliable D call. The V and J ends lost 2 bases and 0 bases respectively, with 11 bases between them. CDR3 size: 16 residues. Looked up from germline, CDR1 is MNHEY and CDR2 is SMNVEV (reference sequence). The CDR3 loop is CASSLVRRISYNEQFF. CDR3 nucleotide sequence: TGTGCCAGCAGTTTAGTACGGCGGATCTCCTACAATGAGCAGTTCTTC.

This chain joins TRBV15 and TRBJ2-1; no clear D. Germline V CDR1 and CDR2: LNHNV, YYDKDF (reference sequence). Trimming shortened V by 5 bases and J by 6 bases, and 8 bases separated the two germline ends. The CDR3 is made up of 12 amino acids. The CDR3 DNA follows: TGTGCCACCAGCTACTACCTCAATGAGCAGTTCTTC. Translating it yields CATSYYLNEQFF.

This chain links TRBV6-6 with TRBJ2-5, with 10 bases aligning to TRBD1. The V gene end was trimmed by 5 bases and the J gene end by 1 base; junction bases not matched to a gene: 10. The germline V gene encodes CDR1 MNHNY and CDR2 SVGAGI (reference sequence). The CDR3 extends over 17 amino acids. The CDR3 nucleotides read TGTGCCAGCAGTCTCTCCCCCGGGACAGGGGTCCAAGAGACCCAGTACTTC. As protein: CASSLSPGTGVQETQYF.

The chain links TRBV3-1 (or the pseudogene TRBV3-2) to TRBJ2-2; D is perhaps TRBD1 (5 bases). CDR1 LGHDT and CDR2 YNNKEL come from the germline V gene (reference sequence). Trimming pared 2 bases from V and 0 bases from J, leaving 10 bases between. The CDR3 loop spans 16 amino acids. The DNA of the CDR3 is TGTGCCAGCAGCCAACATGGACAATCGAACACCGGGGAGCTGTTTTTT. Its translation: CASSQHGQSNTGELFF.

V is TRBV10-3 and J is TRBJ2-2, with D unclear. Trimming took 9 bases from V and 1 from J, leaving 12 bases between them. The CDR3 totals 14 residues. Germline lookup yields CDR1 ENHRY and CDR2 SYGVKD. In DNA, the CDR3 is TGTGCCATTTCAGTGGCACAGAACACCGGGGAGCTGTTTTTT. It codes for CAISVAQNTGELFF.

The CDR3 region has the DNA TGTGCCAGCTCACCGGAGGGGAACTATGGCTACACCTTC. Amino acid sequence: CASSPEGNYGYTF. The chain has TRBV18 and TRBJ1-2, with a tentative D call TRBD1 (5 bases). CDR1 is KGHSH, CDR2 LQKENI, per germline. The CDR3 has 13 residues. Trimming removed 3 bases at V and 2 bases at J, with 7 bases between.

The chain uses TRBV6-5 and TRBJ1-2; 7 bases match TRBD1. The CDR3 loop spans 15 amino acids. The germline V gene has CDR1 MNHEY and CDR2 SVGAGI. Trimming cost V 6 bases and J 5 bases; bases outside gene matches: 12. The CDR3 is CASRSGGVYSYGYTF. Here the CDR3 DNA reads TGTGCCAGCAGGTCAGGGGGAGTTTATAGTTATGGCTACACCTTC.

The chain recombines TRBV6-5 with TRBJ1-2, with D possibly TRBD1 on 5 matching bases. Trimming left V 0 bases short and J 5 bases short, with 16 bases between. The germline V gene encodes CDR1 MNHEY and CDR2 SVGAGI. CDR3 length: 16 residues. CDR3 bases: TGTGCCAGCAGTTACTCGACGGCAGCAGGGAGGTATGGCTACACCTTC. Residues: CASSYSTAAGRYGYTF.

The chain joins TRBV28 to TRBJ1-2, with D tentatively TRBD1 (6 bases). The ends were cut back, 6 bases at V and 0 bases at J, with 14 bases in the middle. The CDR3 length is 15 residues. Germline lookup yields CDR1 MDHEN and CDR2 SYDVKM. The DNA of the CDR3 is TGTGCCAGCAGGGATACAGGGAGGGCTAACTATGGCTACACCTTC. Translated: CASRDTGRANYGYTF.

The V call is TRBV9, the J call TRBJ2-7; TRBD1 agrees at 8 bases. V lost 3 bases and J lost 5; bases outside the gene matches: 13. The CDR3 consists of 16 residues. CDR1 and CDR2 (germline): SGDLS, YYNGEE. Here the CDR3 DNA reads TGTGCCAGCAGCGCCCACGGACAGGGCATCGGCGACGAGCAGTACTTC. Protein product: CASSAHGQGIGDEQYF.

V and J are TRBV6-1 and TRBJ1-2, with TRBD1 matching 7 bases. Trimming at V came to 1 base and at J to 12 bases, leaving 11 bases not matched to a gene. CDR1 is MNHNS and CDR2 is SASEGT in the germline V gene. The CDR3 spans 14 residues. Here the CDR3 reads CASSEVLDRSPHTF. CDR3 nucleotides: TGTGCCAGCAGTGAAGTTCTGGACAGGTCTCCGCACACCTTC.

The V call is TRBV28, the J call TRBJ1-2; TRBD1 matches 8 bases. Trimming took 7 bases from V and 8 from J; bases not matched to a gene: 6. The germline gives CDR1 MDHEN, CDR2 SYDVKM. This CDR3 is built from 12 residues. The CDR3 here is CASMDRVSGYTF. The CDR3 coding sequence is TGTGCCAGCATGGACAGGGTCTCGGGCTACACCTTC.

J is TRBJ1-5 and V is TRBV18; tentatively, D is TRBD1 (5 bases). The CDR3 contains 14 residues. The germline V and J ends were trimmed by 2 bases and 6 bases, with 11 bases remaining between them. Germline V gene sequence: CDR1 KGHSH, CDR2 LQKENI. CDR3 region: CASSPGGIFQPQHF. As DNA, the CDR3 is TGTGCCAGCTCACCAGGGGGGATTTTTCAGCCCCAGCATTTT.